The 28 T cell receptor beta chains below were found in one sample sequenced in a study of CD8 T cells in ankylosing spondylitis. Study-level findings and limits: Seemingly characteristic of ankylosing spondylitis blood was a TCR beta motif consisting of eight highly homologous variants.

TCRdb ran MiXCR on the 5' RACE reads and lists one entry per CDR3 protein. In the table there are about 400,000 distinct CDR3 sequences, approximately 20% of which are singletons. The antigens of these receptors remain unknown. The sequenced sample was blood, either unsorted or a sorted T cell fraction (not recorded which). The origin of the receptors is a male donor with ankylosing spondylitis.

This clonotype was found a few times. The V call is TRBV18, the J call TRBJ2-3, with a tentative D call TRBD2 (5 bases). The CDR3 runs 13 residues. Germline values: CDR1 KGHSH, CDR2 LQKENI. The ends were cut back, 6 bases at V and 8 bases at J, with 15 bases in the middle. The CDR3 DNA is TGTGCCAGCTCCGAGGGAGAGGCGCGTACGCAGTATTTT. This gives the protein CASSEGEARTQYF.

This clonotype was seen at least ten times. This rearrangement joins TRBV29-1 to TRBJ2-7, with TRBD2 identical over 11 bases. Losses at the gene ends were 7 bases for V and 0 bases for J; bases not matched to a gene: 5. CDR1 and CDR2 (germline): SQVTM, ANQGSEA. This CDR3 has 14 residues. CDR3 in amino acids: CSAATSGNSYEQYF. CDR3 bases: TGCAGCGCGGCGACTAGCGGGAACTCCTACGAGCAGTACTTC.

This clonotype was counted at least ten times. The genes are TRBV3-1 and TRBJ2-1; no firm D call. Germline V CDR1 and CDR2: LGHDT, YNNKEL (reference sequence). The CDR3 runs 13 residues. Trimming took off 4 bases at V and 5 bases at J, with 9 bases between the two ends. Here the CDR3 DNA reads TGTGCCAGCAGCCGTAACTTCGACAATGAGCAGTTCTTC. Its protein product is CASSRNFDNEQFF.

Only one count was recorded for this clonotype. The chain carries TRBV5-5 and TRBJ1-1, with a possible D match to TRBD1 (5 bases). The V end lost 5 bases, the J end lost 2 bases, and 16 bases lay between the germline ends. Germline V CDR1 and CDR2: SGHKS, YYEKEE (reference sequence). CDR3 size: 15 residues. The CDR3 spells CASRSGASTNTEAFF. CDR3 bases: TGTGCCAGCAGAAGCGGGGCCAGTACCAACACTGAAGCTTTCTTT.

This clonotype was seen a handful of times. V is TRBV5-1 and J is TRBJ2-7, with 8 bases fitting TRBD2. The CDR3 is made up of 16 amino acids. Germline lookup yields CDR1 SGHRS and CDR2 YFSETQ. The ends lost 2 bases at V and 3 bases at J; junction bases unmatched: 10. CDR3 nucleotides: TGCGCCAGCAGCTTCGCAGCGGGAGTCCCAGTCTACGAGCAGTACTTC. It codes for CASSFAAGVPVYEQYF.

This clonotype appeared many times. The chain couples TRBV15 to TRBJ2-2, with TRBD2 matching 8 bases. CDR1 and CDR2 (germline): LNHNV, YYDKDF (reference sequence). The CDR3 runs 17 residues. Unmatched junction bases numbered 4, after V lost 1 base and J lost 0 bases. In nucleotides, the CDR3 is TGTGCCACCAGCAGAGGGCTAGCGGGCGCGAACACCGGGGAGCTGTTTTTT. Residues: CATSRGLAGANTGELFF.

This clonotype was detected many times. The chain joins TRBV11-3 to TRBJ1-1, with TRBD1 matching 9 bases. Germline lookup yields CDR1 SGHNT and CDR2 YENEEA. Unmatched junction bases numbered 8, after V lost 5 bases and J lost 4 bases. The CDR3 is 15 residues long. In nucleotides, the CDR3 is TGTGCCAGCAGCCGACGGACAGGGGCGAGCACTGAAGCTTTCTTT. Translated, it gives CASSRRTGASTEAFF.

J is TRBJ2-2 and V is TRBV12-3 or TRBV12-4; a weak D match, TRBD1 (7 bases). The CDR3 is made up of 15 amino acids. Trimming pared 1 base from V and 4 bases from J, leaving 10 bases between. The CDR3 reads CASSLDRGGTGELFF. The DNA for the CDR3 is TGTGCCAGCAGTTTAGACAGGGGAGGCACCGGGGAGCTGTTTTTT.

The table lists this clonotype with a few counts. V gene TRBV5-1 combines with J gene TRBJ1-1, with unresolved D. Germline CDR1 reads SGHRS; CDR2 reads YFSETQ. The CDR3 runs 14 residues. The V and J ends lost 4 bases and 7 bases respectively, with 17 bases between them. The CDR3 DNA sequence: TGCGCCAGCAGCCCCACATTTACCAGAAATGAAGCTTTCTTT. It translates to CASSPTFTRNEAFF.

J is TRBJ1-5 and V is TRBV6-2 or TRBV6-3, with TRBD1 matching over 7 bases. CDR1 MNHEY and CDR2 SVGEGT come from the germline V gene. The CDR3 is made up of 13 amino acids. The V gene end was trimmed by 7 bases and the J gene end by 6 bases; junction bases not matched to a gene: 6. The CDR3 is CASNRGPAQPQHF. As DNA, the CDR3 is TGTGCCAGCAACAGGGGCCCGGCTCAGCCCCAGCATTTT.

This clonotype was seen more than once but under ten times. The gene calls are TRBV7-3 and TRBJ2-1, with TRBD2 matching 10 bases. The CDR3 covers 14 residues. The germline gives CDR1 SGHTA, CDR2 FQGTGA. The V and J ends lost 6 bases and 8 bases, in that order; junction bases with no gene match: 7. The CDR3 reads CASRPGLAAYEQFF. In DNA form, the CDR3 reads TGTGCCAGCAGACCAGGACTAGCGGCTTATGAGCAGTTCTTC.

This chain connects TRBV5-6 to TRBJ2-3; the D gene is possibly TRBD2 (5 bases). Germline-derived CDR1 and CDR2 are SGHDT and YYEEEE. The CDR3 extends over 16 amino acids. V lost 1 base, J lost 2 bases, and 14 bases lay in between. DNA for the CDR3: TGTGCCAGCAGCTTGTTTCGGATCGGGGACACAGATACGCAGTATTTT. Translation: CASSLFRIGDTDTQYF.

This clonotype turned up a few times. For the CDR3, the DNA is TGTGCCAGCTCACCGGGACTCGAGGCCGATACGCAGTATTTT. Translating gives CASSPGLEADTQYF. This rearrangement joins TRBV18 to TRBJ2-3; D is perhaps TRBD2 (6 bases). Germline V lookup: CDR1 KGHSH, CDR2 LQKENI. V was trimmed by 3 bases and J by 6 bases, leaving 13 bases between them. The CDR3 consists of 14 residues.

The chain carries TRBV6-5 and TRBJ2-7; D uncertain. The germline gives CDR1 MNHEY, CDR2 SVGAGI. V shed 0 bases and J shed 3 bases, with 15 bases lying between them. The CDR3 sequence is 16 residues long. CDR3 sequence: CASSYSGRPADYEQYF. The CDR3 DNA follows: TGTGCCAGCAGTTACTCGGGCCGGCCCGCTGACTACGAGCAGTACTTC.

The chain is built from TRBV20-1 and TRBJ2-1, with D unresolved. Germline lookup yields CDR1 DFQATT and CDR2 SNEGSKA (reference sequence). This CDR3 has 16 residues. Trimming removed 4 bases from V and 5 bases from J, with 21 bases in between. For the CDR3, the DNA is TGCAGTGCTACAACGCTTGGCGTCCATCCAAACAATGAGCAGTTCTTC. Its protein is CSATTLGVHPNNEQFF.

A few counts support this clonotype. V usage is TRBV7-2 and J usage is TRBJ2-1; 14 positions agree with TRBD2. CDR3 length equals 15 residues. Losses at the gene ends were 6 bases for V and 8 bases for J; bases not matched to a gene: 6. CDR1 and CDR2 (germline): SGHTA, FQGNSA. The CDR3 DNA reads as TGTGCCAGCAGTGGTTGGACTAGCGGGAGGTATGAGCAGTTCTTC. Translation gives CASSGWTSGRYEQFF.

There are a few counts of this clonotype. The CDR3 bases are TGTGCCAGCAGTTTAGATGGCCCTCGGGAGCAGTACTTC. This encodes CASSLDGPREQYF. The chain uses TRBV12-3 or TRBV12-4 and TRBJ2-7; D gene uncertain. Trimming shortened V by 1 base and J by 7 bases, and 11 bases separated the two germline ends. The CDR3 is 13 residues long.

The gene calls are TRBV6-1 and TRBJ1-5; D not resolved. This CDR3 comprises 17 residues. V was shortened by 2 bases and J by 0 bases, with 14 bases between the two germline ends. CDR1 and CDR2 from the germline V gene are MNHNS and SASEGT. CDR3 region: CASSETAGVFSNQPQHF. The CDR3 DNA follows: TGTGCCAGCAGTGAAACGGCAGGAGTCTTTAGCAATCAGCCCCAGCATTTT.

The J gene is TRBJ2-7, the V gene TRBV29-1, with D uncertain. The CDR3 is made up of 13 amino acids. V was clipped by 0 bases and J by 6 bases, with 12 bases between them. Germline values: CDR1 SQVTM, CDR2 ANQGSEA. The CDR3 sequence is CSVEEDRPGEQYF. The CDR3 region has the DNA TGCAGCGTTGAAGAGGACCGCCCAGGCGAGCAGTACTTC.

The chain links TRBV3-1 to TRBJ2-1, with 10 bases lining up with TRBD2. V shed 1 base, J shed 2 bases, and the junction held 8 bases outside the gene matches. Germline V gene data show CDR1 as LGHDT and CDR2 as YNNKEL (reference sequence). This CDR3 is built from 18 residues. The CDR3 coding sequence is TGTGCCAGCAGCCAAGTAACTAGCGGGGACTTGACCTACAATGAGCAGTTCTTC. It specifies CASSQVTSGDLTYNEQFF.

This clonotype was seen at least ten times. The chain uses TRBV2 and TRBJ2-2; possibly TRBD1 for D (6 bases). The germline gives CDR1 SNHLY, CDR2 FYNNEI. The CDR3 sequence is 15 residues long. V was clipped by 2 bases and J by 1 base, with 8 bases between them. The DNA of the CDR3 is TGTGCCAGCAGTGAAACGGGACAGAACACCGGGGAGCTGTTTTTT. This translates into CASSETGQNTGELFF.

This clonotype was detected a few times. The chain has TRBV12-3 or TRBV12-4 and TRBJ1-6; D is possibly TRBD1 (5 bases). The CDR3 extends over 15 amino acids. The germline V and J ends were trimmed by 5 bases and 6 bases, with 14 bases remaining between them. Here the CDR3 reads CASSSTGVGNSPLHF. Here the CDR3 DNA reads TGTGCCAGCAGTAGCACGGGGGTGGGTAATTCACCCCTCCACTTT.

CDR3 sequence (DNA): TGTGCCAGCAGTTACCGAGTAGGGCAGGGACCAGATACGCAGTATTTT. Translating gives CASSYRVGQGPDTQYF. The rearrangement links TRBV6-5 to TRBJ2-3, with D perhaps assigned TRBD1 or TRBD2 (5 bases each). Germline values: CDR1 MNHEY, CDR2 SVGAGI. Trimming left V 2 bases short and J 4 bases short, with 16 bases between. The length of the CDR3 is 16 residues.

The chain employs TRBV11-2 and TRBJ2-3; D not resolved. The V gene's germline CDR1 is SGHAT and CDR2 FQNNGV. The CDR3 contains 17 residues. Trimming pared 2 bases from V and 6 bases from J, leaving 21 bases between. This CDR3 reads CASSLFPSGGGEDTQYF. CDR3 bases: TGTGCCAGCAGCTTATTTCCGTCCGGCGGCGGAGAGGATACGCAGTATTTT.

This clonotype has a handful of counts. This chain joins TRBV20-1 and TRBJ2-2, with 15 bases that match TRBD2. The V gene end was trimmed by 3 bases and the J gene end by 8 bases; junction bases not matched to a gene: 1. This CDR3 is built from 14 residues. Germline assignment: CDR1 DFQATT and CDR2 SNEGSKA (reference sequence). CDR3 amino acids: CSASGTSGRGELFF. The CDR3 nucleotides are TGCAGTGCTAGCGGGACTAGCGGGAGGGGGGAGCTGTTTTTT.

The V gene is TRBV7-6, the J gene TRBJ2-7, with no clear D. V lost 3 bases and J lost 6, with 12 bases in between. CDR3 size: 13 residues. Germline V gene data show CDR1 as SGHVS and CDR2 as FNYEAQ. The CDR3 reads CASSFGLGSEQYF. Here the CDR3 DNA reads TGTGCCAGCAGCTTCGGTCTAGGCTCCGAGCAGTACTTC.

This clonotype was picked up a small number of times. The rearrangement links TRBV28 to TRBJ2-3; D possibly corresponds to TRBD1 (6 bases). The CDR3 totals 16 residues. V was pared by 5 bases and J by 0 bases, with 15 bases between. Germline values: CDR1 MDHEN, CDR2 SYDVKM. CDR3 loop: CASSPWTVSSTDTQYF. For the CDR3, the DNA is TGTGCCAGCAGTCCGTGGACAGTTTCTAGCACAGATACGCAGTATTTT.

This clonotype was counted a few times. The J gene is TRBJ1-1, the V gene TRBV5-1; 12 bases agree with TRBD1. J gave up 4 bases and V 4 bases, and 5 bases lay outside the gene matches. Germline CDR1 is SGHRS and CDR2 is YFSETQ. This CDR3 is 15 amino acids long. The DNA of the CDR3 is TGCGCCAGCAGCACACGGGGACAGGGGGCCACTGAAGCTTTCTTT. It encodes CASSTRGQGATEAFF.